A single sample is the source of the 15 T cell receptor beta chains below, sequenced in a study of T cells in women clearing cervical HPV infection. Sequencing was performed with immunoSEQ multiplex PCR; in TCRdb, only in-frame clones are kept and a portion is missing. This table lists about 30,000 clones. Sequencing input: blood buffy coat. The receptors were sampled from a woman between 18 and 70 years old with a cervical HPV16 infection that either progressed to CIN3+ or cleared (not recorded which).

As for this clone: The CDR3 end lies 3 residues beyond the end of the read and is filled in from the germline J gene. The J gene is TRBJ1-2, the V gene TRBV20-1; tentative D call: TRBD1 (6 bases). Germline CDR1 reads DFQATT; CDR2 reads SNEGSKA (reference sequence). With 4 bases removed from V and 4 bases from J, the gap between germline ends came to 13 bases. This CDR3 is built from 13 residues. The sequenced part of the CDR3 DNA is TGCAGTGCTAACCCAGGGGTTGGCTATGGC. Protein: CSANPGVGYG. The full CDR3 protein is CSANPGVGYGYTF.

To note about this clone: The read terminates 3 residues ahead of where the CDR3 ends, so the germline J gene completes it. The chain joins TRBV7-6 to TRBJ2-5; D may be TRBD1 (5 bases). The CDR3 consists of 15 residues. Germline CDR1 is SGHVS and CDR2 is FNYEAQ. V lost 1 base and J lost 0, with 9 bases in between. CDR3 bases read: TGTGCCAGCAGCTTAGGGGGCTTGTACCAAGAGACC. As protein: CASSLGGLYQET. The CDR3 in full is CASSLGGLYQETQYF.

Comments on this clone: One end of the junction varies from germline; a read error may be responsible. The read gets to within 3 residues of the CDR3 end, and the germline J gene fills in the rest. V gene TRBV4-2 combines with J gene TRBJ1-1, with D possibly being TRBD1 (5 bases). The CDR3 loop spans 15 amino acids. In germline, CDR1 is LGHNA, CDR2 YNFKEQ. The CDR3 bases that were read are TGCGCCAGCAGCCAAATAGGACATCCGAACACTGAA. It translates to CASSQIGHPNTE. The full-length CDR3 reads as CASSQIGHPNTEAFF.

As for this clone: The read ends 3 residues before the CDR3 terminus; that terminus is restored from the germline J gene. This chain connects TRBV5-5 to TRBJ1-1; 8 bases are a match to TRBD1. The length of the CDR3 is 14 residues. V was pared by 5 bases and J by 1 base, with 4 bases of the junction left unmatched. The germline V gene encodes CDR1 SGHKS and CDR2 YYEKEE (reference sequence). Incomplete CDR3 DNA: TGTGCCAGCAGTCAGGGACAGGCGAACACTGAA. Amino acids: CASSQGQANTE. The entire CDR3 sequence reads CASSQGQANTEAFF.

In the case of this clone: The read stops 3 residues short of the end of the CDR3; the missing end is completed from the germline J gene. V gene TRBV6-1 combines with J gene TRBJ1-1; no clear D gene. Per germline, CDR1 MNHNS and CDR2 SASEGT. The CDR3 sequence is 15 residues long. V lost 4 bases and J 1 base, leaving 13 bases between the germline ends. The sequenced CDR3 bases are TGTGCCAGCAGTGCGGTAGGTAGCGGGAACACTGAA. Translating gives CASSAVGSGNTE. The whole CDR3 is CASSAVGSGNTEAFF.

With regard to this clone: The sequence runs out 3 residues before the end of the CDR3; the remainder is reconstructed from the germline J gene. The chain recombines TRBV10-3 with TRBJ2-2; 14 bases align to TRBD2. The CDR3 spans 15 residues. Germline loops: CDR1 ENHRY, CDR2 SYGVKD. The junction had 2 bases not matched to a gene; V was cut back by 7 bases and J by 4 bases. CDR3 bases read: TGTGCCATCACAGGGACTAGCGGGAGCACCGGGGAG. Its protein product is CAITGTSGSTGE. The full CDR3 reads CAITGTSGSTGELFF.

Note on this clone: The sequenced fragment ends 3 residues before the CDR3 boundary, so the rest is inferred from the germline J gene. This chain joins TRBV5-1 and TRBJ1-2; 11 bases are a match to TRBD1. The CDR3 sequence is 15 residues long. Germline loops: CDR1 SGHRS, CDR2 YFSETQ. CDR3 sequence reads: CASSLEPGQGDGYTF. Partial CDR3 DNA: TGCGCCAGCAGCTTGGAACCGGGACAGGGGGACGGC.

This CDR3 reads CASSFSSGSRDEQFF. The covered CDR3 bases are TGTGCCAGCAGCTTCTCTAGCGGGAGTCGCGATGAG. The chain is built from TRBV7-2 and TRBJ2-1; 10 bases fit TRBD2. With the read ending 3 residues before the CDR3 end, the germline J gene is used to fill in that end. Germline assignment: CDR1 SGHTA and CDR2 FQGNSA. The CDR3 is 15 amino acids. V shed 3 bases, J shed 8 bases, and the junction held 7 bases outside the gene matches.

To note about this clone: The CDR3 end lies 3 residues beyond the end of the read and is filled in from the germline J gene. The chain joins TRBV2 to TRBJ1-1, with 8 bases identical to TRBD1. The CDR3 covers 14 residues. Trimming removed 6 bases from V and 5 bases from J; junction bases left unmatched: 8. From germline, CDR1 is SNHLY and CDR2 FYNNEI. CDR3 residues: CASRDQGAGTEAFF. The sequenced CDR3 bases are TGTGCCAGCAGGGATCAGGGGGCAGGGACTGAA.

In the case of this clone: The read is 3 residues too short to cover the CDR3 end, so that end is filled in from the germline J gene. The genes are TRBV5-6 and TRBJ1-4; D unresolved. The CDR3 totals 15 residues. CDR1 SGHDT and CDR2 YYEEEE come from the germline V gene. V was shortened by 2 bases and J by 8 bases, with 16 bases between the two germline ends. CDR3 in amino acids: CASSFQVMSGEKLFF. The sequenced part of the CDR3 DNA is TGTGCCAGCAGCTTCCAGGTGATGTCAGGAGAAAAA.

Worth noting for this clone: The sequence runs out 3 residues before the end of the CDR3; the remainder is reconstructed from the germline J gene. The gene calls are TRBV7-9 and TRBJ1-2; unclear D gene. The germline V gene has CDR1 SEHNR and CDR2 FQNEAQ (reference sequence). CDR3 length equals 13 residues. CDR3 DNA (partial): TGTGCCAGCAGCCAAGATCTCGACAATGAC. Translated: CASSQDLDND. The full-length CDR3 reads as CASSQDLDNDYTF.

Details on this clone: Read coverage stops 3 residues before the CDR3 terminus; the germline J gene supplies the remainder. This chain uses TRBV20-1 with TRBJ2-3; 14 bases are a match to TRBD2. This CDR3 comprises 16 residues. CDR1 is DFQATT, CDR2 SNEGSKA, per germline (reference sequence). V lost 5 bases to trimming and J lost 4 bases; unmatched junction nucleotides: 8. Partial CDR3 DNA: TGCAGTGCTGGACCACTGGGACTAGCGGGAGCAGATACG. Its translation: CSAGPLGLAGADT. The entire CDR3 protein is CSAGPLGLAGADTQYF.

About this clone: The read comes to an end 3 residues before the CDR3 does, leaving the germline J gene to fill in the end. The J gene is TRBJ1-2, the V gene TRBV7-2; D unclear. This CDR3 comprises 14 residues. Germline-derived CDR1 and CDR2 are SGHTA and FQGNSA. The DNA read from the CDR3 is TGTGCCAGCAGCTTAGCGAGTAACAGCCGGGGC. Protein product: CASSLASNSRG. The full CDR3 reads CASSLASNSRGYTF.

For this clone: The read terminates 3 residues before the CDR3 end, so the remaining end is supplied by the germline J gene. V gene TRBV11-3 combines with J gene TRBJ2-3, with TRBD2 matching 8 bases. Germline CDR1 SGHNT, CDR2 YENEEA. This CDR3 spans 15 amino acids. CDR3 protein: CASSSRTRERETQYF. The covered CDR3 bases are TGTGCCAGCAGCTCACGGACTAGGGAGCGGGAGACG.

With respect to this clone: The CDR3 end lies 3 residues beyond the end of the read and is filled in from the germline J gene. The rearrangement joins TRBV28 to TRBJ1-2, with D maybe TRBD1 (5 bases). The CDR3 extends over 15 amino acids. Germline-derived CDR1 and CDR2 are MDHEN and SYDVKM. CDR3 DNA, as far as it was read: TGTGCCAGCAGTTTAGTCGGCAGGACACTCGACGGC. Amino acid sequence: CASSLVGRTLDG. In full, the CDR3 is CASSLVGRTLDGYTF.